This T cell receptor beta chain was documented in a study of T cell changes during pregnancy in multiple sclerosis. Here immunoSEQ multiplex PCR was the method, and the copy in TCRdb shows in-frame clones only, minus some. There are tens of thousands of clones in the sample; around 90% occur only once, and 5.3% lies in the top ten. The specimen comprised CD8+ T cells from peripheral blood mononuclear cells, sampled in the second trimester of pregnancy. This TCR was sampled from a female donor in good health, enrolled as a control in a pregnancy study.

The CDR3 DNA is TGTGCCAGCAGTGAACCAGGGGGGCGGGGACCCGGGGAGCTGTTTTTT. It encodes CASSEPGGRGPGELFF. V usage is TRBV25-1 and J usage is TRBJ2-2; TRBD1 is a possible D gene (7 bases). Trimming pared 2 bases from V and 6 bases from J, leaving 16 bases between. CDR1 and CDR2 (germline): MGHDK, SYGVNS. This CDR3 contains 16 residues.